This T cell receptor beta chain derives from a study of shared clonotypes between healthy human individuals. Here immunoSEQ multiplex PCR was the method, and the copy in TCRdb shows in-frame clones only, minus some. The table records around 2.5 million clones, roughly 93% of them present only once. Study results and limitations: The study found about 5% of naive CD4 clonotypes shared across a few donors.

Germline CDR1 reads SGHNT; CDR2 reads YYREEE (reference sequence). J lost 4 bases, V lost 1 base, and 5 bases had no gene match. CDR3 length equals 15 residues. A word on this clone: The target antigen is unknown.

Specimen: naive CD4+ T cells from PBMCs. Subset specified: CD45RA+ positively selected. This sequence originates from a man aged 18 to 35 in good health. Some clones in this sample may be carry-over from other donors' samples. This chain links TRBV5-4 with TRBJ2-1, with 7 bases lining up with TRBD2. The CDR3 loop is CASSLSSGQYNEQFF. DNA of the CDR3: TGTGCCAGCAGCTTGTCTAGCGGACAATACAATGAGCAGTTCTTC.